The 5 T cell receptor beta chains below come from one sample, sequenced in a study of blood T cell repertoires in COVID-19 (dated by TCRdb to 2019 to 2021). Libraries were built with the immunoSEQ multiplex PCR assay. This is the immuneACCESS table as TCRdb keeps it, with only in-frame sequences that have V and J called. A part of the clones is gone; compared with another copy, unresolved V genes explain less than half, and the rest is unexplained. Across this sample there are about 200,000 clones, with approximately 84% seen only once. The ten largest make up 6.5% to 7% of the sample. Sequencing used peripheral blood. The receptors shown here come from a human donor with acute or convalescent COVID-19. The donor label of this sample is uncertain.

The rearrangement joins TRBV18 to TRBJ2-5; the D is unclear. Trimming left V 3 bases short and J 7 bases short, with 12 bases between. The germline V gene has CDR1 KGHSH and CDR2 LQKENI. The CDR3 is 13 amino acids. CDR3 nucleotides: TGTGCCAGCTCACCCCCCAAGCCTGGGACCCAGTACTTC. It is translated as CASSPPKPGTQYF.

The chain recombines TRBV18 with TRBJ2-2; 11 bases line up with TRBD2. After removal of 1 base from V and 8 bases from J, the junction contained 12 bases not matched to a gene. Looked up from germline, CDR1 is KGHSH and CDR2 is LQKENI. The CDR3 is 18 residues long. The CDR3, as DNA: TGTGCCAGCTCACCACGCGAGGTTCCGGGACTAGCGGATGGGGAGCTGTTTTTT. This codes for CASSPREVPGLADGELFF. Drawing the rest from reference TRBV18 and TRBJ2-2, the complete variable domain is NAGVMQNPRHLVRRRGQEARLRCSPMKGHSHVYWYRQLPEEGLKFMVYLQKENIIDESGMPKERFSAEFPKEGPSILRIQQVVRGDSAAYFCASSPREVPGLADGELFFGEGSRLTVL.

The genes are TRBV4-3 and TRBJ2-2; tentative D call: TRBD1 (5 bases). The CDR3 loop spans 16 amino acids. CDR1 and CDR2 from the germline V gene are LGHNA and YSLEER. The V end was cut by 0 bases, the J end by 13 bases, with 21 bases between. The CDR3 nucleotides read TGCGCCAGCAGCCAAGATCCTCCCCCTGCCCAGGGCGTGCTGTTTTTT. Translating it yields CASSQDPPPAQGVLFF.

This chain connects TRBV6-5 to TRBJ1-1; D gene unclear. There are 14 residues in the CDR3. In germline, CDR1 is MNHEY, CDR2 SVGAGI. Trimming took off 4 bases at V and 0 bases at J, with 9 bases between the two ends. CDR3 region: CASSLSALNTEAFF. DNA for the CDR3: TGTGCCAGCAGTTTGAGCGCCTTGAACACTGAAGCTTTCTTT.

The chain joins TRBV6-5 to TRBJ1-5, with 7 bases matching TRBD1. V gave up 6 bases and J gave up 7 bases; unmatched junction bases: 9. This CDR3 is built from 14 residues. Germline V lookup: CDR1 MNHEY, CDR2 SVGAGI. In DNA form, the CDR3 reads TGTGCCAGCAGCCTGACAGGGTTCGAACAGCCCCAGCATTTT. This sequence encodes CASSLTGFEQPQHF.